This T cell receptor (beta chain) is drawn from a study of monozygotic twins with inflammatory bowel disease. Whole blood served as the source of total RNA, and no T cell sorting took place. No DNA is given; TCRdb re-called the 5' RACE reads and lists each CDR3 protein once. The table lists approximately 330,000 distinct CDR3 sequences. The germline CDR1 and CDR2 sequences are MNHEY and SVGEGT. This CDR3 has 15 amino acids. Source material: blood. The clonotype originates from a human donor with ulcerative colitis or Crohn's disease, or a healthy co-twin of an affected twin (not recorded which). V and J are TRBV6-2 or TRBV6-3 and TRBJ1-1. CDR3 in amino acids: CASSYSRFLNTEAFF.